This entry is about one T cell receptor beta chain. CDR1 LGHNA and CDR2 YSLEER come from the germline V gene. The CDR3 is 15 amino acids. V dropped 0 bases and J dropped 0 bases, with 8 bases sitting between them. These data belong to a study of blood T cell repertoires in COVID-19. Background on the study: Collection of acute and convalescent COVID-19 samples took place in the United States, Italy and Spain. PBMCs, B-cell-depleted T cells, or T cells provided the cDNA or gDNA that made up the material.

In the original processing: Reference gene primer amplification yielded estimated nucleated cell counts. The protocol was immunoSEQ multiplex PCR, while the TCRdb copy is restricted to in-frame clones and leaves out a portion. That table gives V, J and clone size, and the DNA gave D and trimming. The sample lists 200,000 to 250,000 clones; about 88% were seen once. This TCR was sampled from a man between 70 and 80 years old with acute or convalescent COVID-19. The specimen was peripheral blood. The chain uses TRBV4-3 and TRBJ1-2; D not resolved. CDR3: CASSQDGGTNYGYTF. In DNA, the CDR3 is TGCGCCAGCAGCCAAGATGGCGGCACTAACTATGGCTACACCTTC.